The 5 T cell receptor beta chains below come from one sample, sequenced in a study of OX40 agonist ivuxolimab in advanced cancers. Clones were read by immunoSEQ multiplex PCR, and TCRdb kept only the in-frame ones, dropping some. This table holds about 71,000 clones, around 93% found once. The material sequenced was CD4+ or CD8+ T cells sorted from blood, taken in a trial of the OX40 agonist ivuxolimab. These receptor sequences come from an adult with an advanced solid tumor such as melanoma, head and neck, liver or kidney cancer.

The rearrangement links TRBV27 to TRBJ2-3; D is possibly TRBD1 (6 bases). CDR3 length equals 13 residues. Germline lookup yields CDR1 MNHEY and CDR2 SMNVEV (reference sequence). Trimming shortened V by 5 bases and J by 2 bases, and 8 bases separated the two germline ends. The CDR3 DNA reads TGTGCCAGCAGTGGGGGCCCCACAGATACGCAGTATTTT. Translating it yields CASSGGPTDTQYF.

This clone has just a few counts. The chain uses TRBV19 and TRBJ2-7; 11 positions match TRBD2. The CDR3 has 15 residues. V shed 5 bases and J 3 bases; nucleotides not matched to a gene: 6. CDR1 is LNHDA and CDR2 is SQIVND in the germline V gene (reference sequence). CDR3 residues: CASSPASGRLYEQYF. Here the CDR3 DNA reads TGTGCCAGTAGTCCAGCTAGCGGGAGGCTCTACGAGCAGTACTTC. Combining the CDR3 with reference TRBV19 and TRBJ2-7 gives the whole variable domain DGGITQSPKYLFRKEGQNVTLSCEQNLNHDAMYWYRQDPGQGLRLIYYSQIVNDFQKGDIAEGYSVSREKKESFPLTVTSAQKNPTAFYLCASSPASGRLYEQYFGPGTRLTVT.

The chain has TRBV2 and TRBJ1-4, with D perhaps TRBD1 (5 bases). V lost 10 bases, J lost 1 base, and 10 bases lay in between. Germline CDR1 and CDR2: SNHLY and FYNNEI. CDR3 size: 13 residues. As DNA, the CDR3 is TGTGCCACCTGCAGGGTAACTAATGAAAAACTGTTTTTT. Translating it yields CATCRVTNEKLFF.

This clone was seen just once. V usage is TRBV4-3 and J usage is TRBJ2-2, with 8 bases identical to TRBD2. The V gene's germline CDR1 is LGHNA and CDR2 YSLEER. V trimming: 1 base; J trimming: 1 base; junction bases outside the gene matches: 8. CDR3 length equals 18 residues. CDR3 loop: CASSQGGIAGQNTGELFF. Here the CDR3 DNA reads TGCGCCAGCAGCCAAGGGGGAATAGCGGGGCAGAACACCGGGGAGCTGTTTTTT.

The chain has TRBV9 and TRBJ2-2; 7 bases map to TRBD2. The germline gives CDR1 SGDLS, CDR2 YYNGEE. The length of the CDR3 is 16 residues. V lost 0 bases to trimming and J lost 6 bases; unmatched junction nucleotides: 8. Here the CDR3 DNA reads TGTGCCAGCAGCGTAGAGCTGGGGGAGGGCCCCGGGGAGCTGTTTTTT. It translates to CASSVELGEGPGELFF.